The 2 T cell receptor beta chains presented below share a single source sample, sequenced in a study of OX40 agonist ivuxolimab in advanced cancers. Using immunoSEQ multiplex PCR, the repertoire was profiled, and TCRdb retains in-frame clones only, with some absent. The sample has 55,000 to 85,000 clones, around 90% seen once. The sequencing used CD4+ or CD8+ T cells sorted from blood, collected in a trial of the OX40 agonist ivuxolimab. The receptors come from an adult with an advanced solid tumor such as melanoma, head and neck, liver or kidney cancer.

This chain uses TRBV15 with TRBJ2-5; no clear D. V gave up 5 bases and J gave up 5 bases, with 12 bases separating them. Germline V lookup: CDR1 LNHNV, CDR2 YYDKDF (reference sequence). This CDR3 spans 13 amino acids. The CDR3 nucleotides read TGTGCCACCAGCCGTTTTACGCGGGAGACCCAGTACTTC. Amino acids: CATSRFTRETQYF.

This rearrangement joins TRBV7-6 to TRBJ2-3, with 9 bases fitting TRBD2. Trimming at V came to 3 bases and at J to 4 bases, leaving 5 bases not matched to a gene. This CDR3 comprises 15 residues. CDR1 and CDR2 from the germline V gene are SGHVS and FNYEAQ. CDR3 nucleotides: TGTGCCAGCAGCTTCTCTAGCGGGGTGGCAGATACGCAGTATTTT. Its translation is CASSFSSGVADTQYF.